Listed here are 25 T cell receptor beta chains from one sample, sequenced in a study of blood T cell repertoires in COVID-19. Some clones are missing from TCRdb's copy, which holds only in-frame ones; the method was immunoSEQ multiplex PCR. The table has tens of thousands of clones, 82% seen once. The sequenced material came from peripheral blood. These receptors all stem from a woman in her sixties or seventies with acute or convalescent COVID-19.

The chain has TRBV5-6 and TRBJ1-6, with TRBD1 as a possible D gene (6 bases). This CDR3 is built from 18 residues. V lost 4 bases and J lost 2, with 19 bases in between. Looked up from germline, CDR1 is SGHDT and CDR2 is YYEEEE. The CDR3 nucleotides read TGTGCCAGCAGCGGGACACGCGTGATGGTCACCTATAATTCACCCCTCCACTTT. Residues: CASSGTRVMVTYNSPLHF.

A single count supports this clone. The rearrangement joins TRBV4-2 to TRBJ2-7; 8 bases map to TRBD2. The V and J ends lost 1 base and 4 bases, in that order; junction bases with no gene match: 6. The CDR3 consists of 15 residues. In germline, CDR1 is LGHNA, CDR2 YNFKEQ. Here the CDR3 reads CASSQGLALKYEQYF. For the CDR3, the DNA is TGTGCCAGCAGCCAAGGACTAGCGCTGAAGTACGAGCAGTACTTC.

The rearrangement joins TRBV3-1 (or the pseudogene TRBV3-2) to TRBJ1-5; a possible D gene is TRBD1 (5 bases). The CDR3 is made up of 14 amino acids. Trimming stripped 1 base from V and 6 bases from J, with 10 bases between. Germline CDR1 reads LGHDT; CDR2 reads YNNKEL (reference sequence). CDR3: CASSQVGDSQPQHF. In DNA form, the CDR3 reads TGTGCCAGCAGCCAAGTAGGTGACAGTCAGCCCCAGCATTTT.

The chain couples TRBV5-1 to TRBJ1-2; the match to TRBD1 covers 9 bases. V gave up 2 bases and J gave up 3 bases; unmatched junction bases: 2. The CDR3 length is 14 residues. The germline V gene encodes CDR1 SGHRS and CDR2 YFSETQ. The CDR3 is CASSLRDRDYGYTF. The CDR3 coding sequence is TGCGCCAGCAGCTTACGGGACAGGGACTATGGCTACACCTTC.

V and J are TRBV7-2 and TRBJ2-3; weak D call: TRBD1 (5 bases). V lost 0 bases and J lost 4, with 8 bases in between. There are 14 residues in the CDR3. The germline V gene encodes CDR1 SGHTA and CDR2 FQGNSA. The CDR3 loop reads CASSLAGRADTQYF. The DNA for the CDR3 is TGTGCCAGCAGCTTAGCGGGGCGCGCAGATACGCAGTATTTT.

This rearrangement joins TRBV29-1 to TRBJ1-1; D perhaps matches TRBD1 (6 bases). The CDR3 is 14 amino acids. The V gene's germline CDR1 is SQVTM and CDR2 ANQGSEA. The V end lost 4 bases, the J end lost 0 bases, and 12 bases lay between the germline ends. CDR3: CSVAGQSVNTEAFF. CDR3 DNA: TGCAGCGTTGCAGGACAGTCGGTGAACACTGAAGCTTTCTTT.

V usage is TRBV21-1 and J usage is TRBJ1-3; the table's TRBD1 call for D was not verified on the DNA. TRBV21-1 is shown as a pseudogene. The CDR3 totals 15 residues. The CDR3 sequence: CASSPRTSSGNTIYF. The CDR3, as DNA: TGTGCCAGCAGCCCCCGGACATCCTCTGGAAACACCATATATTTT.

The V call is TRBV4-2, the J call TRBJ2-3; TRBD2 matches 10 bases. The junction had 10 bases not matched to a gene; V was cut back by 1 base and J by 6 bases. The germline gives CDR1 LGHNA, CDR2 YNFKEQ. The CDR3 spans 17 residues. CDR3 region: CASSQVGSAGGPDTQYF. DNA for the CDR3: TGTGCCAGCAGCCAAGTAGGCTCAGCGGGAGGGCCCGATACGCAGTATTTT.

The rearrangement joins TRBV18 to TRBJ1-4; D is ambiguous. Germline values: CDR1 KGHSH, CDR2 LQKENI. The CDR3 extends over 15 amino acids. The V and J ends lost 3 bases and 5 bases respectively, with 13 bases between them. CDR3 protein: CASSPGGQSNEKLFF. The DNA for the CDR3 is TGTGCCAGCTCACCGGGTGGGCAGTCGAATGAAAAACTGTTTTTT.

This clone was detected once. This chain's CDR3 is CASSSGAYGYTF. The CDR3 coding sequence is TGTGCCAGCAGCTCGGGAGCATATGGCTACACCTTC. The gene calls are TRBV9 and TRBJ1-2; D not certain. The CDR3 length is 12 residues. Germline CDR1 is SGDLS and CDR2 is YYNGEE. With 4 bases removed from V and 5 bases from J, the gap between germline ends came to 9 bases.

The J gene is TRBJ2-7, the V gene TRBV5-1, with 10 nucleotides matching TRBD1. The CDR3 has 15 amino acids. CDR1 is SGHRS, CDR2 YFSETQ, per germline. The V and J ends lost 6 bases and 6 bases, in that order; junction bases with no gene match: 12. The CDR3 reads CASIFFDRGRFEQYF. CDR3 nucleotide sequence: TGCGCCAGCATCTTTTTCGACAGGGGGCGTTTCGAGCAGTACTTC.

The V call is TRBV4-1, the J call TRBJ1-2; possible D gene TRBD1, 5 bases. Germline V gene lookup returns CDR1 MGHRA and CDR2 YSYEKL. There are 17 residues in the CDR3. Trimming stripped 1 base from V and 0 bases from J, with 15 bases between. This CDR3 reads CASSQGWVKTANYGYTF. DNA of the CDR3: TGCGCCAGCAGCCAAGGTTGGGTTAAGACAGCTAACTATGGCTACACCTTC.

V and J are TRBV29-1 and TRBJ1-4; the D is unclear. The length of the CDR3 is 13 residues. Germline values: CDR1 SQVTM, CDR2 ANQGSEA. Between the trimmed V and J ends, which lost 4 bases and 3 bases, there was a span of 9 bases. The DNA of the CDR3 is TGCAGCGTTGTCGGGGTGGCTAATGAAAAACTGTTTTTT. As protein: CSVVGVANEKLFF.

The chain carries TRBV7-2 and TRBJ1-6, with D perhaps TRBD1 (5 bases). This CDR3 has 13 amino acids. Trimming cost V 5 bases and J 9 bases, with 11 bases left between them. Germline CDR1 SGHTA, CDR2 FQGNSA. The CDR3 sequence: CASSPPGSSPLHF. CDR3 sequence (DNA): TGTGCCAGCAGCCCCCCAGGGTCTTCACCCCTCCACTTT.

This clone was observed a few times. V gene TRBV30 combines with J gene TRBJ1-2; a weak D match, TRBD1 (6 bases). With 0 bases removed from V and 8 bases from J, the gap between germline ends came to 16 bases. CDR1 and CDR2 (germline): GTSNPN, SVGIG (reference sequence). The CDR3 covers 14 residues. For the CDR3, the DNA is TGTGCCTGGAGTGTAGGGGGACAAGTTTACGGCTACACCTTC. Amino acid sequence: CAWSVGGQVYGYTF. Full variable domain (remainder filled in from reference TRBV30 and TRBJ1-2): SQTIHQWPATLVQPVGSPLSLECTVEGTSNPNLYWYRQAAGRGLQLLFYSVGIGQISSEVPQNLSASRPQDRQFILSSKKLLLSDSGFYLCAWSVGGQVYGYTFGSGTRLTVV.

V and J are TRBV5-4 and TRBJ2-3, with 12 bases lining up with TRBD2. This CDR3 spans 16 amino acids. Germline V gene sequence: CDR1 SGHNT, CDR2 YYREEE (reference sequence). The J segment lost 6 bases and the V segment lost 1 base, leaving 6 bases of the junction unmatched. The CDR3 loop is CASSLLAGGLGDTQYF. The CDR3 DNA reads TGTGCCAGCAGCTTGCTAGCGGGGGGGCTAGGGGATACGCAGTATTTT.

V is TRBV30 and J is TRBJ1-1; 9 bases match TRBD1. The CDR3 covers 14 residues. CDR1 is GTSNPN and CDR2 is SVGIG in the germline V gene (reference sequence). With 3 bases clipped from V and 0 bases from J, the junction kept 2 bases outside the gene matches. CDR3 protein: CAWRRQGVNTEAFF. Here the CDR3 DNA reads TGTGCCTGGAGGAGACAGGGGGTGAACACTGAAGCTTTCTTT. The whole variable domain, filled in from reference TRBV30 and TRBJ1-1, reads SQTIHQWPATLVQPVGSPLSLECTVEGTSNPNLYWYRQAAGRGLQLLFYSVGIGQISSEVPQNLSASRPQDRQFILSSKKLLLSDSGFYLCAWRRQGVNTEAFFGQGTRLTVV.

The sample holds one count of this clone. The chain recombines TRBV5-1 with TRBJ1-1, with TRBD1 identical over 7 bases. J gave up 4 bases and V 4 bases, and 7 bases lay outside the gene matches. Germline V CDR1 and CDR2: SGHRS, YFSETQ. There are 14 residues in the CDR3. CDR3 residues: CASSLTGWGTEAFF. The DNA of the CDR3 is TGCGCCAGCAGCCTGACAGGGTGGGGCACTGAAGCTTTCTTT.

The CDR3 nucleotides read TGTGCCAGCACCGGACTTAGGAGCTCCTACGAGCAGTACTTC. Amino acids: CASTGLRSSYEQYF. The V and J genes are TRBV5-6 and TRBJ2-7, with TRBD2 as a possible D gene (5 bases). The CDR3 length is 14 residues. Germline CDR1 reads SGHDT; CDR2 reads YYEEEE. Deletions cut 6 bases from V and 0 bases from J, with 13 bases between. The full variable domain, in which reference TRBV5-6 and TRBJ2-7 provide the parts outside the CDR3, is DAGVTQSPTHLIKTRGQQVTLRCSPKSGHDTVSWYQQALGQGPQFIFQYYEEEERQRGNFPDRFSGHQFPNYSSELNVNALLLGDSALYLCASTGLRSSYEQYFGPGTRLTVT.

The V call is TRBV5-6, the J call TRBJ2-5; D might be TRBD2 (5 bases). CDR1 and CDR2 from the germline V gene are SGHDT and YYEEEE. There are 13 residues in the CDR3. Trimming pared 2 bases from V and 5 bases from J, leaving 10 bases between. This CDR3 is CASSFRPGETQYF. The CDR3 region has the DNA TGTGCCAGCAGCTTTCGCCCGGGGGAGACCCAGTACTTC.

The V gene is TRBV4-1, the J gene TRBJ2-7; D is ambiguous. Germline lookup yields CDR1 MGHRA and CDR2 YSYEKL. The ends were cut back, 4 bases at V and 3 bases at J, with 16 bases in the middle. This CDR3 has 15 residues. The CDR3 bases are TGCGCCAGCAGCCGATCGCCCGGCGGTGACTACGAGCAGTACTTC. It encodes CASSRSPGGDYEQYF.

The chain's CDR3 is CASSQLPRGPDEKLFF. The CDR3 DNA reads as TGTGCCAGCAGTCAACTCCCCAGGGGGCCCGATGAAAAACTGTTTTTT. The rearrangement uses TRBV6-8 and TRBJ1-4, with 8 bases aligning to TRBD1. The junction had 11 bases not matched to a gene; V was cut back by 5 bases and J by 6 bases. Germline values: CDR1 MNHGY, CDR2 SAAAGT. The CDR3 spans 16 residues.

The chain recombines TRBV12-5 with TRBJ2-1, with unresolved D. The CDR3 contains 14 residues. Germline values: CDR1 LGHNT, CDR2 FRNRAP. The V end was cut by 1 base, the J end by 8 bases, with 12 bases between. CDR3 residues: CASGLGSARDEQFF. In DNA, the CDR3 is TGTGCTAGTGGTTTGGGCTCGGCTCGGGATGAGCAGTTCTTC.

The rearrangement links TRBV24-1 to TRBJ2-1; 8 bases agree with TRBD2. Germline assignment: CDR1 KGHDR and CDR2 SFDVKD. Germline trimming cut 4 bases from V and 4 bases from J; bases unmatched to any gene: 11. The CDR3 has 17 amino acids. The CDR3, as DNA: TGTGCCACCAGTGAATCGGGAGGGCCCGGAGGGTACAATGAGCAGTTCTTC. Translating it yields CATSESGGPGGYNEQFF.

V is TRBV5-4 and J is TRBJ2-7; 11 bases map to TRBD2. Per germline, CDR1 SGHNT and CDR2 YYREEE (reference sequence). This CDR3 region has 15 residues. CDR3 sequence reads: CATVNPTGTSGEQYF. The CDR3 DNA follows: TGTGCGACTGTCAACCCGACCGGGACTAGCGGCGAGCAGTACTTC.